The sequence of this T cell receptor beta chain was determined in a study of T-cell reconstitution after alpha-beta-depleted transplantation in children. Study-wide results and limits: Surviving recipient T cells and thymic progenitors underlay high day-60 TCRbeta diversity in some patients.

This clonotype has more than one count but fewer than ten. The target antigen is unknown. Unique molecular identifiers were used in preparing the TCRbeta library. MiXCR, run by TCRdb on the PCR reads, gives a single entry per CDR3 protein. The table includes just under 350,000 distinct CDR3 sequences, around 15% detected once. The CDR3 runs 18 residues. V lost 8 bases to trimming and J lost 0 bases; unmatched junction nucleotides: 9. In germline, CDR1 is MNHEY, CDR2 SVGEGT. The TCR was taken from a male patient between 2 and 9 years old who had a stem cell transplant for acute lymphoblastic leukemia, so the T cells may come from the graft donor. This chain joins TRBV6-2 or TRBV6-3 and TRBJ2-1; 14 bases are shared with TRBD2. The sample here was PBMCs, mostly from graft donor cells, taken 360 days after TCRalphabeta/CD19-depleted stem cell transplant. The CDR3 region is CASFRTSGRPSSYNEQFF. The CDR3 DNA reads TGTGCCAGCTTTCGGACTAGCGGGAGGCCGAGCTCCTACAATGAGCAGTTCTTC.